This is a list of T cell receptor beta chains from one sample in a study of graft-versus-host responses after intestinal transplantation. These receptors are not linked to any known antigen. Here immunoSEQ multiplex PCR was the method, and the copy in TCRdb shows in-frame clones only, minus some. The sample holds tens of thousands of clones; approximately 88% are singletons and the top ten take 2.5%. This material consisted of unstimulated CD8+ T cells sorted from spleen or lymph node cells, taken before intestinal transplant. These receptors all stem from a human donor who received an intestinal transplant. CDR3s include the opening cysteine and the closing phenylalanine or tryptophan. The order of the fields is V gene, clone size, J gene, D gene, CDR3 DNA, CDR3 protein. The D gene is left open where the match is weak. Clone size is given for some rows only: seen once, a few or many times, or a class if the clone is expanded.

V: TRBV5-8; size: NA; J: TRBJ2-7; D: NA; DNA: TGTGCCAGCAGCCCCTCTTACGAGCAGTACTTC; CDR3: CASSPSYEQYF
V: TRBV2; size: NA; J: TRBJ2-2; D: NA; DNA: TGTGCCAGCACTAGTAATCCGGAACAGGGCAACACCGGGGAGCTGTTTTTT; CDR3: CASTSNPEQGNTGELFF
V: TRBV7-9; size: NA; J: TRBJ2-7; D: NA; DNA: TGTGCCAGCAGCTCCGAGCGGGCCGGGATTTACGAGCAGTACTTC; CDR3: CASSSERAGIYEQYF
V: TRBV6-4; size: NA; J: TRBJ1-1; D: NA; DNA: TGTGCCAGCAGTGAGGCAGAGAACACTGAAGCTTTCTTT; CDR3: CASSEAENTEAFF
V: TRBV13; size: NA; J: TRBJ2-1; D: TRBD2; DNA: TGTGCCAGCAGCTTCCGGGGGGAGCGGGATGAGCAGTTCTTC; CDR3: CASSFRGERDEQFF
V: TRBV5-1; size: NA; J: TRBJ2-2; D: NA; DNA: TGCGCCAGCAGCTTGGTCTCCAGCGAACGGGGCGGGGAGCTGTTTTTT; CDR3: CASSLVSSERGGELFF
V: TRBV30; size: NA; J: TRBJ1-6; D: NA; DNA: TGTGCCTGGAGTACTGGGACTCCGTATAATTCACCCCTCCACTTT; CDR3: CAWSTGTPYNSPLHF
V: TRBV19; size: few; J: TRBJ1-1; D: TRBD1; DNA: TGTGCCAGTAGTCGTTGGGGACAGGGAGGAACTGAAGCTTTCTTT; CDR3: CASSRWGQGGTEAFF
V: TRBV28; size: NA; J: TRBJ2-7; D: NA; DNA: TGTGCCAGCAGTTTACCCCAGAGGGCCGGGTCCTACGAGCAGTACTTC; CDR3: CASSLPQRAGSYEQYF
V: TRBV28; size: NA; J: TRBJ2-1; D: TRBD2; DNA: TGTGCCAGCAGTTCGCGGGCAGGGAGGGAGGATGAGCAGTTCTTC; CDR3: CASSSRAGREDEQFF
V: TRBV2; size: NA; J: TRBJ2-7; D: TRBD1; DNA: TGTGCCAGCAGTCAAAGACAGGGGCCCCCTCTCTGGTACGAGCAGTACTTC; CDR3: CASSQRQGPPLWYEQYF
V: TRBV4-1; size: NA; J: TRBJ2-7; D: TRBD1; DNA: TGCGCCAGCAGCCAAGAAAGGGGCCAGGGGGTTTACGAGCAGTACTTC; CDR3: CASSQERGQGVYEQYF
V: TRBV6-1; size: NA; J: TRBJ2-7; D: NA; DNA: TGTGCCAGCAGTGAAGGGCATCTCTACGAGCAGTACTTC; CDR3: CASSEGHLYEQYF
V: TRBV28; size: NA; J: TRBJ1-1; D: NA; DNA: TGTGCCAGCAGTTTCCCCCCTGGAGAGCCGGAAGCTTTCTTT; CDR3: CASSFPPGEPEAFF
V: TRBV5-1; size: NA; J: TRBJ1-1; D: TRBD1; DNA: TGCGCCAGCAGCTTGACGGGACAGATGAACACTGAAGCTTTCTTT; CDR3: CASSLTGQMNTEAFF
V: TRBV5-5; size: NA; J: TRBJ2-5; D: NA; DNA: TGTGCCAGCAGCTTGCGGGGGGCGCGCCAAGAGACCCAGTACTTC; CDR3: CASSLRGARQETQYF
V: TRBV11-2; size: NA; J: TRBJ1-4; D: TRBD1; DNA: TGTGCCAGCAGTAAAGTCGTGACAGGGCCTTTTGAAAAACTGTTTTTT; CDR3: CASSKVVTGPFEKLFF
V: TRBV4-1; size: NA; J: TRBJ2-1; D: TRBD1; DNA: TGCGCCAGCAGCCTACCTAGGACAGGGGGCAATGAGCAGTTCTTC; CDR3: CASSLPRTGGNEQFF
V: TRBV11-2; size: once; J: TRBJ2-2; D: NA; DNA: TGTGCCAGTCAGGACAGGAACACCGGGGAGCTGTTTTTT; CDR3: CASQDRNTGELFF
V: TRBV5-6; size: NA; J: TRBJ2-1; D: TRBD1; DNA: TGTGCCAGCAGCCCGGGACAGGGGTTCTACAATGAGCAGTTCTTC; CDR3: CASSPGQGFYNEQFF
V: TRBV4-1; size: NA; J: TRBJ1-4; D: NA; DNA: TGCGCCAGCAGCCAATTGAAGCGGGTTAATGAAAAACTGTTTTTT; CDR3: CASSQLKRVNEKLFF
V: TRBV19; size: NA; J: TRBJ2-7; D: TRBD1; DNA: TGTGCCAGTAGTTCCTCTCGGGACAGGGGAACCTACGAGCAGTACTTC; CDR3: CASSSSRDRGTYEQYF
V: TRBV6-1; size: NA; J: TRBJ2-1; D: NA; DNA: TGTGCCAGCAGTGAATGTGTAGAACGAGGGTACAATGAGCAGTTCTTC; CDR3: CASSECVERGYNEQFF
V: TRBV10-3; size: NA; J: TRBJ2-7; D: TRBD2; DNA: TGTGCCATCAGTGAAAAACGGGAGGGCCGTGGCCAGACCCACGAGCAGTACTTC; CDR3: CAISEKREGRGQTHEQYF
V: TRBV27; size: NA; J: TRBJ2-1; D: TRBD2; DNA: TGTGCCAGCAGTTTAAAACTAGCGGGAGTTGAGTTCTTC; CDR3: CASSLKLAGVEFF
V: TRBV13; size: once; J: TRBJ2-7; D: TRBD2; DNA: TGTGCCAGCAGCTCCATCGGACTAGCGGGAGCCTACGAGCAGTACTTC; CDR3: CASSSIGLAGAYEQYF
V: TRBV5-6; size: NA; J: TRBJ2-7; D: TRBD2; DNA: TGTGCCAGCAGCTTGATAGGACTAGCCTACGAGCAGTACTTC; CDR3: CASSLIGLAYEQYF
V: TRBV6-6; size: few; J: TRBJ1-4; D: NA; DNA: TGTGCCAGCAGTTACTGGTTCCCCCGGGGTAAACTGTTTTTT; CDR3: CASSYWFPRGKLFF
V: TRBV15; size: NA; J: TRBJ1-1; D: TRBD1; DNA: TGTGCCACCAGCGAACAGGGGGTGACTGAAGCTTTCTTT; CDR3: CATSEQGVTEAFF
V: TRBV27; size: NA; J: TRBJ2-7; D: NA; DNA: TGTGCCAGTAAGGGGCAGGGCACCTACGAGCAGTACTTC; CDR3: CASKGQGTYEQYF
V: TRBV6-1; size: few; J: TRBJ1-5; D: NA; DNA: TGTGCCAGCAGTGATCAGGGATCGCATCAGCCCCAGCATTTT; CDR3: CASSDQGSHQPQHF
V: TRBV23-1; size: NA; J: TRBJ2-1; D: TRBD1; DNA: TGCGCCAGCAGGCGGGTCAACTTGGGACAGGGATGCAATGAGCAGTTCTTC; CDR3: CASRRVNLGQGCNEQFF
V: TRBV28; size: NA; J: TRBJ1-2; D: NA; DNA: TGTGCCAGCAGTTTAGTATTCCGGGGTGGGTATGGCTACACCTTC; CDR3: CASSLVFRGGYGYTF
V: TRBV28; size: NA; J: TRBJ1-3; D: NA; DNA: TGTGCCAGCAGTCGGGCCCCGCCCGGGGGGCCTAACACCATATATTTT; CDR3: CASSRAPPGGPNTIYF
V: TRBV27; size: NA; J: TRBJ2-1; D: TRBD2; DNA: TGTGCCAGCAGTTTAAGCGGGGTAGCGGGACGGAATGAGCAGTTCTTC; CDR3: CASSLSGVAGRNEQFF
V: TRBV10-3; size: NA; J: TRBJ1-5; D: NA; DNA: TGTGCCATCAGTGAGCCTCTTCACCAAACTCGGTTGAATCAGCCCCAGCATTTT; CDR3: CAISEPLHQTRLNQPQHF
V: TRBV5-4; size: NA; J: TRBJ2-7; D: TRBD2; DNA: TGTGCCAGCAGCTTTGCGGGAGGGAGCTCCTACGAGCAGTACTTC; CDR3: CASSFAGGSSYEQYF
V: TRBV10-2; size: NA; J: TRBJ1-2; D: TRBD1; DNA: TGCGCCAGCAGTGAGCTTCGGACAGGGGGCCATGGCTACACCTTC; CDR3: CASSELRTGGHGYTF
V: TRBV7-9; size: NA; J: TRBJ2-7; D: TRBD2; DNA: TGTGCCAGCAGCTCAGCGGGGCAGTTCTTTTACGAGCAGTACTTC; CDR3: CASSSAGQFFYEQYF
V: TRBV28; size: NA; J: TRBJ1-2; D: TRBD1; DNA: TGTGCCAGCAGTTTCCCTACTGGGGACAGATATAATGGCTACACCTTC; CDR3: CASSFPTGDRYNGYTF
V: TRBV28; size: NA; J: TRBJ2-5; D: NA; DNA: TGTGCCAGCACCCCAGGCAGGGCCTTACAAGAGACCCAGTACTTC; CDR3: CASTPGRALQETQYF
V: TRBV27; size: NA; J: TRBJ2-3; D: NA; DNA: TGTGCCAGCAGTCCCGAGGGGACACCACTCACAGATACGCAGTATTTT; CDR3: CASSPEGTPLTDTQYF
V: TRBV6-5; size: NA; J: TRBJ1-5; D: NA; DNA: TGTGCCAGCAGTCCTACAGAGTATAGCAATCAGCCCCAGCATTTT; CDR3: CASSPTEYSNQPQHF
V: TRBV9; size: NA; J: TRBJ2-3; D: NA; DNA: TGTGCCAGCAGCAGGGGGGGGAGCACAGATACGCAGTATTTT; CDR3: CASSRGGSTDTQYF
V: TRBV5-1; size: NA; J: TRBJ2-1; D: NA; DNA: TGCGCCAGCAGCCCGGGACTGGACACCTACAATGAGCAGTTCTTC; CDR3: CASSPGLDTYNEQFF
V: TRBV6-1; size: NA; J: TRBJ2-1; D: TRBD2; DNA: TGTGCCAGCAAGATGCTAGCGGGAGACTACAATGAGCAGTTCTTC; CDR3: CASKMLAGDYNEQFF
V: TRBV11-2; size: NA; J: TRBJ2-7; D: NA; DNA: TGTGCCAGCAGCTTTACGGGAAACTACGAGCAGTACTTC; CDR3: CASSFTGNYEQYF
V: TRBV7-6; size: NA; J: TRBJ2-1; D: TRBD2; DNA: TGTGCCAGCCGCAAGGGGTTTTCAGTGCGGGAGGGCCTTTTTGAGCAGTTCTTC; CDR3: CASRKGFSVREGLFEQFF
V: TRBV27; size: NA; J: TRBJ1-6; D: TRBD1; DNA: TGTGCCAGCAGTTTTCGGGGACAGGGTAATTCACCCCTCCACTTT; CDR3: CASSFRGQGNSPLHF